This TCR beta chain was obtained from a study of early stage breast cancer tumors. Turning to the study itself: Most invasive tumors, about 75% of the 16, were ER+/PR+/HER2-. Study-wide findings and caveats: Comparing each tissue with blood distinguished tumor from normal in most of the 16 patients. Chain pairing and CD4, CD8 or FOXP3 expression were not captured.

Note on this clone: Its antigen is unknown.

Each sample had two DNA replicates, roughly 0.5 ug blood or around 1.5 ug tissue. TCRdb keeps only in-frame clones here, not all; method: immunoSEQ multiplex PCR. The data hold about 21,000 clones, with about 75% observed a single time. The germline V gene encodes CDR1 SGHDN and CDR2 FVKESK. The CDR3 is made up of 15 amino acids. V lost 0 bases and J lost 4, with 12 bases in between. The clonotype originates from a person aged 60 to 70 with breast cancer. The chain is built from TRBV14 and TRBJ2-5; D perhaps matches TRBD2 (6 bases). Sequenced: blood. The CDR3 DNA reads as TGTGCCAGCAGCCAAGAGACTAGGTTTCCAGAGACCCAGTACTTC. Protein sequence: CASSQETRFPETQYF.